This T cell receptor beta chain was obtained from a study of regulatory T cells in long-lasting Graves disease. Construction of TCR beta libraries relied on iRepertoire HTBI primers and on Arm-PCR targeting CDR3 regions. One entry per CDR3 protein results from TCRdb running MiXCR on the multiplex PCR reads. This table has around 450,000 distinct CDR3 sequences, 15% appearing once. The length of the CDR3 is 17 residues. CDR1 LNHNV and CDR2 YYDKDF come from the germline V gene (reference sequence). The V gene end was trimmed by 2 bases and the J gene end by 0 bases; junction bases not matched to a gene: 7. Time point defined: newly diagnosed GD, antithyroid drugs for less than 3 months. The TCR library used RNA extracted from PBMCs. This clonotype was observed a few times. Its target is not known. General study points: With persistent disease, TRBV28, TRBJ1-2 and TRBJ2-5 were the favored segments.

These data also featured in a second study, about T cells in Graves' hyperthyroidism and ophthalmopathy. From that report: It was a median 6.5 months before onset that the model predicted ophthalmopathy.

V usage is TRBV15 and J usage is TRBJ2-1; 7 bases fit TRBD2. The TCR originated in a woman aged 25 to 39 with Graves disease. Sequencing was performed on peripheral blood mononuclear cells (PBMCs), taken at new diagnosis, from a patient treated with antithyroid drugs. For the CDR3, the DNA is TGTGCCACCAGCAGAAAAGGGAGGGCCAGCTCCTACAATGAGCAGTTCTTC. Encoded protein: CATSRKGRASSYNEQFF.